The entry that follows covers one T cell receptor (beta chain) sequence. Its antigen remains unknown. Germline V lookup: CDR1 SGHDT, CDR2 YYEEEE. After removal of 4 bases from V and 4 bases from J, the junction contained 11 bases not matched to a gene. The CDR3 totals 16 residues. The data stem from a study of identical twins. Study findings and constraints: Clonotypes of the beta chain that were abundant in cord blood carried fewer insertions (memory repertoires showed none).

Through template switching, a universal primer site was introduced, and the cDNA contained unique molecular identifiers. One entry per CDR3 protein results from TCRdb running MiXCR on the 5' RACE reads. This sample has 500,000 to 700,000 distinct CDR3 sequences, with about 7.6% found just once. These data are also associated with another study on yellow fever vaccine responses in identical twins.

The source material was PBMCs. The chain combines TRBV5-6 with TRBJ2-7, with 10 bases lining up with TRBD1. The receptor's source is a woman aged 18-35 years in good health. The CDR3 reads CASSQAGTGALYEQYF. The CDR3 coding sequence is TGTGCCAGCAGCCAAGCCGGGACAGGGGCTTTATACGAGCAGTACTTC.